This T cell receptor (beta chain) came from a study of T cell responses to AZD1222 COVID-19 vaccine. Only in-frame clones appear in the TCRdb table, and some are missing; sequencing was by immunoSEQ multiplex PCR. The profile shows about 81,000 clones, over 80% of them singletons. This TCR was recovered from an adult who received the AZD1222 COVID-19 vaccine. The source was peripheral blood, collected 28 days after the second AZD1222 dose.

The CDR3 reads CASSLWNEQFF. The CDR3 nucleotides are TGCGCCAGCAGCTTGTGGAATGAGCAGTTCTTC. This chain joins TRBV5-1 and TRBJ2-1; no reliable D call. Trimming stripped 1 base from V and 7 bases from J, with 3 bases between. There are 11 residues in the CDR3. Germline V gene sequence: CDR1 SGHRS, CDR2 YFSETQ. The full variable domain, completed using reference TRBV5-1 and TRBJ2-1, is KAGVTQTPRYLIKTRGQQVTLSCSPISGHRSVSWYQQTPGQGLQFLFEYFSETQRNKGNFPGRFSGRQFSNSRSEMNVSTLELGDSALYLCASSLWNEQFFGPGTRLTVL.